This T cell receptor (beta chain) was identified during a study of T cells in Graves' hyperthyroidism and ophthalmopathy. Overall study findings and caveats: Patients with ophthalmopathy were separated from those with stable hyperthyroidism by a 13 V-J model.

Turning to this clonotype: Its antigen is not known.

There were TCR beta CDR3 regions amplified from RNA transcripts. HTBI primers were the set used in a first-round RT-PCR of the TCR CDR3. TCRdb reprocessed the multiplex PCR reads via MiXCR and lists one record per CDR3 protein. The sample lists hundreds of thousands of distinct CDR3 sequences; 20% to 25% were seen once. Individuals with ophthalmopathy presented a Clinical Activity Score of at least 3, a NOSPECS grade of at least 4 and a duration under 3 months. This CDR3 has 16 amino acids. Germline values: CDR1 SEHNR, CDR2 FQNEAQ (reference sequence). Trimming cost V 1 base and J 4 bases, with 16 bases left between them.

The sequenced sample was blood. The receptor was derived from a young man with Graves' ophthalmopathy. The rearrangement uses TRBV7-9 and TRBJ1-2; D is undetermined. The CDR3 nucleotides are TGTGCCAGCAGCTTAGGATTGGCCGGCGTCCTCTATGGCTACACCTTC. Encoded protein: CASSLGLAGVLYGYTF.